This TCR beta chain was sequenced during a study of blood T cell repertoires in COVID-19. Study overall: The study drew acute and convalescent COVID-19 samples from the United States, Italy and Spain. PBMCs, B-cell-depleted T cells, or T cells provided the cDNA or gDNA that made up the material.

With 3 bases clipped from V and 6 bases from J, the junction kept 8 bases outside the gene matches. Per germline, CDR1 LNHDA and CDR2 SQIVND (reference sequence). This CDR3 spans 14 amino acids. Authors' methods: It was from reference gene primer amplification that nucleated cell counts were estimated. Repertoires were generated with immunoSEQ multiplex PCR, while TCRdb's copy carries only in-frame clones and drops some. The DNA gave D and trimming, while V, J and clone size come from that table. This sample carries 36,000 or so clones, about nine tenths of them seen once, and the ten largest clones take around 5%.

The chain links TRBV19 to TRBJ2-7; 7 bases line up with TRBD2. This receptor was taken from a human donor in a cohort sampled during active COVID-19. What was sequenced was peripheral blood. CDR3 loop: CASSIRAGVGEQYF. CDR3 sequence (DNA): TGTGCCAGTAGTATTAGGGCGGGAGTGGGCGAGCAGTACTTC. Filled out from reference TRBV19 and TRBJ2-7, the complete variable domain reads DGGITQSPKYLFRKEGQNVTLSCEQNLNHDAMYWYRQDPGQGLRLIYYSQIVNDFQKGDIAEGYSVSREKKESFPLTVTSAQKNPTAFYLCASSIRAGVGEQYFGPGTRLTVT.